The 11 T cell receptor beta chains below come from one sample, sequenced in a study of shared clonotypes between healthy human individuals. Here immunoSEQ multiplex PCR was the method, and the copy in TCRdb shows in-frame clones only, minus some. The sample gives about 2,100,000 clones, under 95% of which show up once; around 1.7% is in the top ten. CD45RO-negative, CCR7-selected cells formed the naive CD8 fraction, which excluded terminally differentiated effector memory CD45RA+ cells. The sequenced sample consisted of naive CD8+ T cells from PBMCs. These receptors were collected from a man younger than 30 in good health. Some clones in this sample may be carry-over from other donors' samples.

V and J are TRBV19 and TRBJ2-7; D gene ambiguous. V lost 11 bases and J lost 0, with 20 bases in between. Germline assignment: CDR1 LNHDA and CDR2 SQIVND (reference sequence). The CDR3 runs 15 residues. The DNA for the CDR3 is TGTGCCTCTAAGGAAGGAGTTATGAGCTCCTACGAGCAGTACTTC. The encoded protein is CASKEGVMSSYEQYF.

The chain carries TRBV9 and TRBJ2-5, with D perhaps TRBD2 (6 bases). This CDR3 is built from 17 residues. Germline CDR1 SGDLS, CDR2 YYNGEE. Between the trimmed V and J ends, which lost 0 bases and 4 bases, there was a span of 19 bases. CDR3 residues: CASSVGSGFGAAETQYF. The CDR3 DNA follows: TGTGCCAGCAGCGTAGGAAGCGGGTTCGGCGCCGCAGAGACCCAGTACTTC.

This sequence joins TRBV7-9 and TRBJ2-7; 7 bases map to TRBD2. The CDR3 has 12 residues. Germline CDR1 and CDR2: SEHNR and FQNEAQ (reference sequence). Losses at the gene ends were 9 bases for V and 3 bases for J; bases not matched to a gene: 5. The DNA of the CDR3 is TGTGCCAGTCGAGGGGAGGGCTACGAGCAGTACTTC. It encodes CASRGEGYEQYF. Full variable domain (outside the CDR3, taken from reference TRBV7-9 and TRBJ2-7): DTGVSQNPRHKITKRGQNVTFRCDPISEHNRLYWYRQTLGQGPEFLTYFQNEAQLEKSRLLSDRFSAERPKGSFSTLEIQRTEQGDSAMYLCASRGEGYEQYFGPGTRLTVT.

V usage is TRBV5-8 and J usage is TRBJ2-5, with a possible D match to TRBD1 (5 bases). Trimming pared 0 bases from V and 3 bases from J, leaving 9 bases between. The germline V gene encodes CDR1 SGHTS and CDR2 YDEGEE. The CDR3 covers 14 residues. As DNA, the CDR3 is TGTGCCAGCAGCTTGGCCCCGACAGAAGAGACCCAGTACTTC. Translation gives CASSLAPTEETQYF. Using reference TRBV5-8 and TRBJ2-5 for the parts outside the CDR3, the full variable domain is EAGVTQSPTHLIKTRGQQATLRCSPISGHTSVYWYQQALGLGLQFLLWYDEGEERNRGNFPPRFSGRQFPNYSSELNVNALELEDSALYLCASSLAPTEETQYFGPGTRLLVL.

V and J are TRBV19 and TRBJ1-2; D is uncertain. V shed 3 bases and J shed 7 bases, with 9 bases lying between them. Germline loops: CDR1 LNHDA, CDR2 SQIVND (reference sequence). The CDR3 length is 12 residues. The CDR3 loop is CASSMARSGYTF. CDR3 nucleotides: TGTGCCAGTAGTATGGCACGGTCTGGCTACACCTTC.

CDR3 sequence: CASRGGQGYEQYF. CDR3 bases: TGTGCCAGCAGGGGGGGACAGGGTTACGAGCAGTACTTC. This chain joins TRBV5-6 and TRBJ2-7, with 9 nucleotides matching TRBD1. The germline V gene encodes CDR1 SGHDT and CDR2 YYEEEE. V shed 5 bases and J 4 bases; nucleotides not matched to a gene: 4. The CDR3 is 13 residues long.

This chain joins TRBV15 and TRBJ2-1; D gene uncertain. Trimming removed 8 bases at V and 9 bases at J, with 14 bases between. The CDR3 covers 12 residues. Per the germline V gene, CDR1 is LNHNV and CDR2 is YYDKDF (reference sequence). The CDR3 coding sequence is TGTGCCACCTCAGACTGGGGAACTGAGCAGTTCTTC. Residues: CATSDWGTEQFF.

This chain uses TRBV7-9 with TRBJ2-1; either TRBD1 or TRBD2 may supply D (7 bases each). Germline V gene lookup returns CDR1 SEHNR and CDR2 FQNEAQ (reference sequence). This CDR3 region has 15 residues. V lost 6 bases and J 2 bases, leaving 14 bases between the germline ends. CDR3 in DNA: TGTGCCAGCAGGGAGGGAGGGGGCCCCTACAATGAGCAGTTCTTC. The encoded protein is CASREGGGPYNEQFF. Full variable domain (rest looked up from reference TRBV7-9 and TRBJ2-1): DTGVSQNPRHKITKRGQNVTFRCDPISEHNRLYWYRQTLGQGPEFLTYFQNEAQLEKSRLLSDRFSAERPKGSFSTLEIQRTEQGDSAMYLCASREGGGPYNEQFFGPGTRLTVL.

This chain joins TRBV5-4 and TRBJ2-1; 12 bases map to TRBD1. Unmatched junction bases numbered 7, after V lost 4 bases and J lost 8 bases. The length of the CDR3 is 15 residues. The germline V gene encodes CDR1 SGHNT and CDR2 YYREEE (reference sequence). Here the CDR3 DNA reads TGTGCCAGCAGCCCGGGACAGGGGGCTGGAGATGAGCAGTTCTTC. Its protein is CASSPGQGAGDEQFF.

This chain connects TRBV19 to TRBJ2-2; TRBD1 agrees at 11 bases. There are 15 residues in the CDR3. CDR1 is LNHDA, CDR2 SQIVND, per germline (reference sequence). The trim removed 5 bases at V and 6 bases at J, leaving 5 bases unmatched. The CDR3 here is CASSSGTGGSGELFF. The CDR3 coding sequence is TGTGCCAGTAGTTCCGGGACAGGGGGTTCCGGGGAGCTGTTTTTT.

The rearrangement links TRBV28 to TRBJ2-1; tentative D call: TRBD2 (5 bases). The CDR3 consists of 14 residues. Trimming stripped 7 bases from V and 9 bases from J, with 19 bases between. Germline-derived CDR1 and CDR2 are MDHEN and SYDVKM. CDR3 sequence reads: CASTLASRVGEQFF. The CDR3 DNA is TGTGCCAGCACCTTAGCGAGTCGGGTAGGTGAGCAGTTCTTC.